Listed below are T cell receptor beta chains from one sample, sequenced in a study of PD-L1 blockade in urothelial cancer. Profiled with immunoSEQ multiplex PCR; TCRdb holds only in-frame clones, not every one. Among more than 90,000 clones listed, 70% to 90% were seen once. This specimen was PBMCs, taken around atezolizumab (anti-PD-L1) treatment. These receptors came from an older man with urothelial cancer. Both conserved end residues are part of each CDR3. D genes are given only for firm matches. Where a row states a size, it is once, few, many or the class of an expanded clone; other rows omit it.

v_call	d_call	j_call	clone_size	cdr3_nt	cdr3_aa
TRBV29-1	.	TRBJ1-2	.	TGCAGCGTTGGGCAGGCCCCAAACATTAACTATGGCTACACCTTC	CSVGQAPNINYGYTF
TRBV11-2	TRBD2	TRBJ2-5	.	TGTGCCAGCAGCTTCGCTAGCGGGGGGTTGGGGGAGACCCAGTACTTC	CASSFASGGLGETQYF
TRBV5-1	.	TRBJ1-1	.	TGCGCCAGCAGACAAACAGAGATCATGAACACTGAAGCTTTCTTT	CASRQTEIMNTEAFF
TRBV4-2	TRBD2	TRBJ2-3	.	TGTGCCAGCAGCCAAGTAGGACTAGCGGGGGACCTTTCTAGCACAGATACGCAGTATTTT	CASSQVGLAGDLSSTDTQYF
TRBV7-2	TRBD1	TRBJ2-5	.	TGTGCCAGCAGCTTCTACAGGGGGCTCGAAGAGACCCAGTACTTC	CASSFYRGLEETQYF
TRBV7-9	TRBD1	TRBJ2-7	few	TGTGCCAGCAGCTTAGGGACAGGGGGCGCGAAAGAGCAGTACTTC	CASSLGTGGAKEQYF
TRBV18	TRBD1	TRBJ2-7	few	TGTGCCAGCTCTCGCGACAGGGATGGAACCTACGAGCAGTACTTC	CASSRDRDGTYEQYF
TRBV5-1	TRBD1	TRBJ2-7	.	TGCGCCAGCAGCGAGGGGGCCGCCTACGAGCAGTACTTC	CASSEGAAYEQYF
TRBV6-6	.	TRBJ1-3	.	TGTGCCAGCAGTTACAGGGAGGATCTTTCTGGAAACACCATATATTTT	CASSYREDLSGNTIYF
TRBV27	.	TRBJ1-1	.	TGTGCCAGCAGCCTAAGTAGCGGGGTCCCTGAAGCTTTCTTT	CASSLSSGVPEAFF
TRBV11-3	TRBD1	TRBJ2-2	.	TGTGCCAGCAACCCAGGGGGATCGAACACCGGGGAGCTGTTTTTT	CASNPGGSNTGELFF
TRBV4-3	.	TRBJ2-7	.	TGCGCCAGCAGCCAGGCCCTGGGGGGAAGTTTTGTCTACGAGCAGTACTTC	CASSQALGGSFVYEQYF
TRBV11-1	TRBD1	TRBJ1-1	.	TGTGCCAGCAGCGCCGACAGGGGAAGCACTGAAGCTTTCTTT	CASSADRGSTEAFF
TRBV7-8	.	TRBJ2-7	.	TGTGCCAGCAGCTTATCGGGGGGCACCTCCTACGAGCAGTACTTC	CASSLSGGTSYEQYF
TRBV19	.	TRBJ2-2	.	TGTGCCAGTAGTCCCCGGGACACCAACACCGGGGAGCTGTTTTTT	CASSPRDTNTGELFF
TRBV2	.	TRBJ2-2	once	TGTGCCAGCAGTGACAGGACTGGGGCCGGGGAGCTGTTTTTT	CASSDRTGAGELFF
TRBV11-3	TRBD1	TRBJ2-1	.	TGTGCCAGCAGCCGGGTGGGGACAGACAATGAGCAGTTCTTC	CASSRVGTDNEQFF
TRBV2	TRBD1	TRBJ1-5	.	TGTGCCAGCAGAGACAGGACAGGGAATCAGCCCCAGCATTTT	CASRDRTGNQPQHF
TRBV4-1	TRBD2	TRBJ2-1	few	TGCGCCAGCAGCCCCCGGACTAGCGGGGCGGCGGATGAGCAGTTCTTC	CASSPRTSGAADEQFF
TRBV7-9	.	TRBJ2-5	.	TGTGCCAGCAGCCCTAGGAGGGACAGCCAAGAGACCCAGTACTTC	CASSPRRDSQETQYF
TRBV19	.	TRBJ2-7	.	TGTGCCAGTAGTACGGGACAAAAGGACGAGCAGTACTTC	CASSTGQKDEQYF
TRBV2	.	TRBJ1-6	.	TGTGCCAGCAGCGTGCGGACACTGCTAAATTCACCCCTCCACTTT	CASSVRTLLNSPLHF
TRBV7-8	.	TRBJ1-5	.	TGTGCCAGCAGCTACCAGGACTATAGCAATCAGCCCCAGCATTTT	CASSYQDYSNQPQHF
TRBV11-2	.	TRBJ1-4	once	TGTGCCAGCAGCCAGGACAGAGTAGGGGAAAAACTGTTTTTT	CASSQDRVGEKLFF
TRBV10-3	.	TRBJ1-1	once	TGTGCCATCAGTGAAAGAGCGAACACTGAAGCTTTCTTT	CAISERANTEAFF
TRBV18	.	TRBJ2-7	.	TGTGCCAGCTCACAAGCCGGGGGCTACGAGCAGTACTTC	CASSQAGGYEQYF
TRBV9	TRBD1	TRBJ2-1	.	TGTGCCAGCAGCGCCGCGGGACAGGGGGCGCGTAATGAGCAGTTCTTC	CASSAAGQGARNEQFF
TRBV2	TRBD1	TRBJ1-1	once	TGTGCCAGCAGTGGACAGGGGGCGACTGAAGCTTTCTTT	CASSGQGATEAFF
TRBV13	.	TRBJ1-1	.	TGTGCCAGCAGCTTATGGACAGTGAACACTGAAGCTTTCTTT	CASSLWTVNTEAFF
TRBV5-1	TRBD2	TRBJ2-3	few	TGCGCCAGCAGCTTTCAGCGGGAGGACACAGATACGCAGTATTTT	CASSFQREDTDTQYF
TRBV4-2	TRBD2	TRBJ2-1	.	TGTGCCAGCAGCCAAACGGGAGCGGGGGGATTCAATGAGCAGTTCTTC	CASSQTGAGGFNEQFF
TRBV7-2	.	TRBJ2-1	.	TGTGCCAGCAGCTTAACGGGAGTGGGTCCAAATGAGCAGTTCTTC	CASSLTGVGPNEQFF
TRBV10-1	.	TRBJ2-7	.	TGCGCCAGCAGTGAGTCTAGGGGAGGCGAGCAGTACTTC	CASSESRGGEQYF
TRBV2	TRBD1	TRBJ1-4	.	TGTGCCAGCAGGGACCAGGGGGCAGGTGAAAAACTGTTTTTT	CASRDQGAGEKLFF
TRBV5-1	TRBD2	TRBJ2-1	once	TGCGCCAGCAGCTTTGAGGTGACTAGCGGGACCAATGAGCAGTTCTTC	CASSFEVTSGTNEQFF
TRBV7-6	TRBD2	TRBJ2-2	.	TGTGCCAGCAGCTTACAGCGGGAGGGCGTCGGGGAGCTGTTTTTT	CASSLQREGVGELFF
TRBV5-4	.	TRBJ2-5	.	TGTGCCAGCAGCTTGGCAGGGGCCGCAGTGACCCAGTACTTC	CASSLAGAAVTQYF
TRBV7-2	TRBD1	TRBJ1-5	.	TGTGCCAGCAGCAAAGACAGGGGGCAGGATCAGCCCCAGCATTTT	CASSKDRGQDQPQHF
TRBV6-5	.	TRBJ2-7	.	TGTGCCAGCAGTCCTCCGGGGAGGCACGAGCAGTACTTC	CASSPPGRHEQYF
TRBV28	TRBD2	TRBJ2-5	.	TGTGCCAGCAGTTCCCTCTCGGCGGGAGGGGGGCAAGAGACCCAGTACTTC	CASSSLSAGGGQETQYF
TRBV19	.	TRBJ1-1	.	TGTGCCAGTAGTATCTTCAGCACAGTGAACACTGAAGCTTTCTTT	CASSIFSTVNTEAFF
TRBV6-5	.	TRBJ1-2	.	TGTGCCAGCAGTTACTCGAACGCGGCGGGGGGCTACACCTTC	CASSYSNAAGGYTF
TRBV9	TRBD1	TRBJ2-7	once	TGTGCCAGCAGCGCGACAGGGGGCTTGAGGGAGCAGTACTTC	CASSATGGLREQYF
TRBV6-5	TRBD1	TRBJ1-3	.	TGTGCCAGCAGTTACTCTGGACAGGCAAACACCATATATTTT	CASSYSGQANTIYF
TRBV5-4	.	TRBJ1-6	.	TGTGCCAGCAGCTCCTACCGGGGGGCATTCGGTTCACCCCTCCACTTT	CASSSYRGAFGSPLHF
TRBV11-3	TRBD2	TRBJ2-3	few	TGTGCCAGCAGCTTAGGCCCGGGGGGTACGCAGTATTTT	CASSLGPGGTQYF
TRBV19	.	TRBJ2-1	.	TGTGCCACCCAGGAGGGACCCTCCTACAATGAGCAGTTCTTC	CATQEGPSYNEQFF
TRBV19	TRBD1	TRBJ2-7	.	TGTGCCAGTAGTATTAACGGACAGGGCGAGCAGTACTTC	CASSINGQGEQYF
TRBV27	TRBD1	TRBJ1-5	.	TGTGCCAGCAGTTTGGGGGGACAGGGTTTTCAGCCCCAGCATTTT	CASSLGGQGFQPQHF
TRBV9	.	TRBJ2-5	.	TGTGCCAGCAGCCCCTCCGGGACTCAACAAGAGACCCAGTACTTC	CASSPSGTQQETQYF
TRBV15	.	TRBJ1-5	.	TGTGCCACCAGCGCAGAGCGGGATCAGCCCCAGCATTTT	CATSAERDQPQHF
TRBV7-9	.	TRBJ1-4	.	TGTGCCAGCAGCTTACTATCCTCGACGGAGAATGAAAAACTGTTTTTT	CASSLLSSTENEKLFF
TRBV6-4	.	TRBJ1-1	.	TGTGCCAGCAGTGACTCATTCCGGGGGGATCTCACTGAAGCTTTCTTT	CASSDSFRGDLTEAFF
TRBV9	TRBD1	TRBJ2-3	.	TGTGCCAGCAGCGCCCACCGGGGGACAGGGGAACCAGATACGCAGTATTTT	CASSAHRGTGEPDTQYF
TRBV5-4	.	TRBJ2-2	.	TGTGCCAGCAGCCCTCGGAGGGCGAGCACCGGGGAGCTGTTTTTT	CASSPRRASTGELFF